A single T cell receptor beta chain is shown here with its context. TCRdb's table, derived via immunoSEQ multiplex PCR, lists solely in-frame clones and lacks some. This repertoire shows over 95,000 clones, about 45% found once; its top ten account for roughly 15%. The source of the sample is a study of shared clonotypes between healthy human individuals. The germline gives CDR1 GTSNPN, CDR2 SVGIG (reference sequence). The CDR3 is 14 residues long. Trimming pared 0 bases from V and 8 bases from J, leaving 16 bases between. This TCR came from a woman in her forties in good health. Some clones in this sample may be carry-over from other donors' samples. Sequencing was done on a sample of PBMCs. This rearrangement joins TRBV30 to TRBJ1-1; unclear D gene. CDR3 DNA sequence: TGTGCCTGGAGTGTACCAGGACGGCGTAGAGAAGCTTTCTTT. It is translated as CAWSVPGRRREAFF.